This T cell receptor (beta chain) stems from a study of blood T cells in healthy people across ages. A J-beta primer mix and a sample-barcoded 5' primer were used in a second PCR of roughly 6 to 12 cycles. A tag from a template-switch adaptor with 12 random nucleotides marked each cDNA molecule. TCRdb fed the 5' RACE reads into MiXCR, producing one record per CDR3 protein. Altogether about 1.7 million distinct CDR3 sequences are present, approximately 30% being singletons, with the ten largest covering 6.5% to 8.5%. This clonotype has just a few counts. Its antigen is not identified. Findings and caveats of the study: Because sorting was not performed, PBMCs prevented conclusive naive versus antigen-experienced comparison. Both higher diversity and more naive CD4+ cells marked long-lived donors when set against aged donors.

The CDR3 sequence is 15 residues long. Germline V gene lookup returns CDR1 DFQATT and CDR2 SNEGSKA (reference sequence). The trim removed 1 base at V and 11 bases at J, leaving 14 bases unmatched. Whenever a sample was processed, at least 6.5 million PBMCs were isolated. Sequencing was done on a sample of blood. The chain recombines TRBV20-1 with TRBJ2-5; 9 nucleotides match TRBD1. This sequence was found in a woman in her 30s in good health. The CDR3 loop reads CSARGLGQGYNEQYF. The CDR3 DNA follows: TGCAGTGCTAGAGGTCTAGGACAGGGGTACAATGAGCAGTACTTC.